This T cell receptor beta chain emerged from a study of regulatory T cells in long-lasting Graves disease. Germline-derived CDR1 and CDR2 are MGHRA and YSYEKL. The CDR3 has 14 residues. Trimming removed 0 bases at V and 0 bases at J, with 5 bases between. As for time point: newly diagnosed GD, antithyroid drugs for less than 3 months. The TCR library used RNA extracted from PBMCs. This clonotype has just a few counts. In building TCR beta libraries, iRepertoire HTBI primers were used together with Arm-PCR of CDR3 regions. TCRdb re-analysed the multiplex PCR reads in MiXCR, keeping a single row per CDR3 protein. The table has approximately 470,000 distinct CDR3 sequences, 15% to 20% seen once. This sample was also put to use in a study of T cells in Graves' hyperthyroidism and ophthalmopathy.

The TCR originated in a man between 35 and 55 years old with Graves disease. The chain uses TRBV4-1 and TRBJ1-1; D is ambiguous. The input for sequencing was peripheral blood mononuclear cells (PBMCs), taken at new diagnosis, from a patient treated with antithyroid drugs. CDR3 in amino acids: CASSQEELNTEAFF. CDR3 DNA: TGCGCCAGCAGCCAAGAGGAACTGAACACTGAAGCTTTCTTT.